The clone carrying this T cell receptor beta chain was observed many times. The target antigen is unknown. TCRdb re-derived calls from the reads in MiXCR, one entry per CDR3 protein. The profile shows about 340,000 distinct CDR3 sequences, around 29% of them singletons. CDR1 is LNHDA, CDR2 SQIVND, per germline (reference sequence). V lost 6 bases to trimming and J lost 3 bases, with 18 bases between them. This CDR3 is built from 16 residues. The data originate from a study of T cell repertoires in cytomegalovirus infection. The wider study: Selected CMV epitopes included recently identified HLA-C-restricted ones as well as well-studied HLA-B-restricted ones. Public TCR beta signatures provided an indication of both CMV infection and a matching HLA type. Overall study results and limits: The cumulative frequency of public TCR beta families distinguished individuals who carried CMV together with the relevant HLA.

The chain uses TRBV19 and TRBJ2-1, with a weak D call TRBD2 (6 bases). This receptor was taken from a human donor in good health (CMV status not recorded). Some clones in this sample may be carry-over from other donors' samples. The sample was cultured PBMCs, taken from culture after CMV antigen stimulation. CDR3 sequence: CASSPKAGSRYNEQFF. The CDR3 DNA is TGTGCCAGTAGCCCGAAGGCGGGGTCACGCTACAATGAGCAGTTCTTC. The full variable domain, in which reference TRBV19 and TRBJ2-1 provide the parts outside the CDR3, is DGGITQSPKYLFRKEGQNVTLSCEQNLNHDAMYWYRQDPGQGLRLIYYSQIVNDFQKGDIAEGYSVSREKKESFPLTVTSAQKNPTAFYLCASSPKAGSRYNEQFFGPGTRLTVL.